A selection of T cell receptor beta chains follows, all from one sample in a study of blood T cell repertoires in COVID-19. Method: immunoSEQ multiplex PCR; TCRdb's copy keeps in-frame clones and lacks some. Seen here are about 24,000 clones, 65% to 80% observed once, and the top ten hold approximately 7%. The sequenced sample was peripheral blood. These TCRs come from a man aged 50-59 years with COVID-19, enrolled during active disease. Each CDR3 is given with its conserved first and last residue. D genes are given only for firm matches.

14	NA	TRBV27	CASSLWWRGTEAFF
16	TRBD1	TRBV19	CASSKPGGAFGETQYF
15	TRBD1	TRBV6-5	CASSYRGQGTYEQYF
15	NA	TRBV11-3	CASSLISGGVNEQYF
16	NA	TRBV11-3	CASSFRQGGSGETQYF
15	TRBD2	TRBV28	CASSLRGGGNYEQYF
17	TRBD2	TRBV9	CASSVVVAGVSTDTQYF
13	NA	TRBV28	CASSLTRNLPQHF
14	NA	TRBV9	CASSVEDSRGRATF
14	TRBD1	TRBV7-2	CASSLVTGGSGYTF
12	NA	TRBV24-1	CATSESRGEAFF
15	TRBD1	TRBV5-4	CASSLGGQGLSGYTF
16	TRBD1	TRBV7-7	CASSPGGTGTQETQYF
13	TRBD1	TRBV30	CASPDRVGNTIYF
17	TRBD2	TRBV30	CAWSDPESSGRNNEQFF
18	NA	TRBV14	CASSHLTPPVGLFYGYTF
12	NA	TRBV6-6	CASTEGRYGYTF
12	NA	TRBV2	CASSGGGNEQFF
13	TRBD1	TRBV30	CAWVRDRPYEQYF
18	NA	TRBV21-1	CASSKENMDLGDYTEAFF
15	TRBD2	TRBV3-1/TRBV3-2	CASRRTSGRHNEQFF
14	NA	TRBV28	CASSPHRAGTEAFF
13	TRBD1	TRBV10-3	CATSQGAGNTIYF
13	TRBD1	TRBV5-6	CASSPDRESPLHF
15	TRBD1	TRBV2	CASSVRQGVIYGYTF
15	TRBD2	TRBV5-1	CASRLAGVVGETQYF
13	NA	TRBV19	CASPPPANEKLFF
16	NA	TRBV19	CASNPAGESTNEKLFF
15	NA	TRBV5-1	CASSLDGTGGETQYF
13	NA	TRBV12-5	CASGLVLSGELFF
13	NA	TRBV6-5	CASRVGLTDTQYF
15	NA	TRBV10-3	CAISESQGNTGELFF
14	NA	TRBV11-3	CASSLQGYNSPLHF
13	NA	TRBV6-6	CASSAGAAEKLFF
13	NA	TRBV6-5	CASSYSEAREQFF
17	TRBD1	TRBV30	CAWSVDRGDSGANVLTF
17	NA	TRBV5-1	CASSLRGQLGWDTEAFF
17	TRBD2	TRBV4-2	CASSQPGQRGRTGELFF
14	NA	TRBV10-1	CASSEWAGPYEQYF
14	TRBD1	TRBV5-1	CASSLSRGLEGYTF
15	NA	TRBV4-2	CASSHGSRDQETQYF
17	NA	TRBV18	CASSPLSGGTYTDTQYF